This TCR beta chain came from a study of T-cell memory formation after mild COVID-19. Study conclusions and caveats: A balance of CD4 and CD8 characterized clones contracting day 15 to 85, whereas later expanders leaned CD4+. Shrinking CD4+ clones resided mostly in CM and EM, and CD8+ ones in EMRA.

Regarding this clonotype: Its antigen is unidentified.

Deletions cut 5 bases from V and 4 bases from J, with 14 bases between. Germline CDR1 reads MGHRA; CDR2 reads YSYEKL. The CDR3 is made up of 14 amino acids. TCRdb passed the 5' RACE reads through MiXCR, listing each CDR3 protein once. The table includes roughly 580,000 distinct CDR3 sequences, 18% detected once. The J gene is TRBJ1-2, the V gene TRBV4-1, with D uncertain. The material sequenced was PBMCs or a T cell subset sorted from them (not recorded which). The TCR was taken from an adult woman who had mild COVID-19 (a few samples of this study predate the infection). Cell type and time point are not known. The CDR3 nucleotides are TGCGCCAGCAGCGACGCTCGGGCAGTCTATGGCTACACCTTC. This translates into CASSDARAVYGYTF.